The present entry profiles one T cell receptor (beta chain) with its context. The CDR3 spans 16 residues. CDR1 and CDR2 from the germline V gene are MNHEY and SMNVEV (reference sequence). V lost 5 bases and J lost 3, with 19 bases in between. Sequenced by immunoSEQ multiplex PCR; TCRdb stores in-frame clones only, minus some. Of around 2,000,000 clones detected, about 95% appear once; the ten largest clones hold around 1.2%. The naive CD8 subset, CD45RO-negative cells positively selected for CCR7, excluded terminally differentiated effector memory CD45RA+ cells. The sample comes from a study of shared clonotypes between healthy human individuals.

The chain links TRBV27 to TRBJ1-2; maybe TRBD1 (6 bases). The material sequenced was naive CD8+ T cells sorted from blood. This receptor was identified in a young man in good health. CDR3 loop: CASSPSEGQLHYGYTF. In DNA, the CDR3 is TGTGCCAGCAGTCCCTCCGAAGGACAGCTACACTATGGCTACACCTTC.